This TCR beta chain emerged from a study of T cells in Graves' hyperthyroidism and ophthalmopathy. RNA transcripts gave rise to amplified TCR beta CDR3 regions. First-round RT-PCR with HTBI primers amplified the TCR CDR3 region. TCRdb itself ran the multiplex PCR reads through MiXCR, one entry per CDR3 protein. The profile shows a few hundred thousand distinct CDR3 sequences, roughly 20% of them singletons. Germline-derived CDR1 and CDR2 are GTSNPN and SVGIG (reference sequence). Trimming stripped 3 bases from V and 5 bases from J, with 20 bases between. The CDR3 is 15 amino acids. This clonotype appeared many times.

Sequenced sample: blood. This sequence originates from a young man with Graves' hyperthyroidism. The genes are TRBV30 and TRBJ2-7; D is perhaps TRBD2 (5 bases). The CDR3: CAWRPTGLPGHEQYF. The CDR3 coding sequence is TGTGCCTGGAGGCCCACCGGACTCCCAGGCCACGAGCAGTACTTC.